This T cell receptor beta chain is from a study of technical replicates of blood from a handful of donors. This CDR3 has 13 amino acids. With 5 bases clipped from V and 7 bases from J, the junction kept 7 bases outside the gene matches. From germline, CDR1 is SGDLS and CDR2 YYNGEE. Data came from immunoSEQ multiplex PCR; TCRdb stores just in-frame clones and leaves some out. This table has 100,000 or so clones, 96% appearing once. The sample consisted of T cells isolated from PBMCs. The source is a human donor in good health. The rearrangement uses TRBV9 and TRBJ1-1, with 8 bases aligning to TRBD1. The CDR3 DNA reads TGTGCCAGCAGTCGACAGGGGCGTGATGAAGCTTTCTTT. Amino acids: CASSRQGRDEAFF.